The 18 T cell receptor beta chains below all came from one sample that was sequenced in a study of identical twins. Using its own MiXCR run on the 5' RACE reads, TCRdb lists one record per CDR3 protein. Here the sample spans hundreds of thousands of distinct CDR3 sequences, about 20% being singletons. The sample was also linked to a second study, of T cells expressing NK-cell markers.

The sequenced material came from PBMCs. Every receptor here comes from a woman under 30 in good health.

The table lists this clonotype with many counts. The CDR3 DNA is TGTGCCAGCAGTTTAGCGGGACAGAACCAAGAGACCCAGTACTTC. Translation: CASSLAGQNQETQYF. The J gene is TRBJ2-5, the V gene TRBV12-3 or TRBV12-4, with 7 bases lining up with TRBD1. Losses at the gene ends were 0 bases for V and 0 bases for J; bases not matched to a gene: 1. This CDR3 comprises 15 residues.

The V gene is TRBV7-9, the J gene TRBJ2-1; TRBD2 agrees at 11 bases. After removal of 5 bases from V and 10 bases from J, the junction contained 10 bases not matched to a gene. The CDR3 consists of 15 residues. The germline V gene has CDR1 SEHNR and CDR2 FQNEAQ (reference sequence). The DNA for the CDR3 is TGTGCCAGCAGCCCAACTAGCGGGGGCGGTCAAGAGCAGTTCTTC. Its protein is CASSPTSGGGQEQFF.

Only one count was recorded for this clonotype. This chain joins TRBV30 and TRBJ2-3; TRBD2 matches 10 bases. The CDR3 consists of 14 residues. Germline lookup yields CDR1 GTSNPN and CDR2 SVGIG (reference sequence). The V and J ends lost 5 bases and 2 bases, in that order; junction bases with no gene match: 4. The CDR3 loop reads CAWDLAGATDTQYF. As DNA, the CDR3 is TGTGCCTGGGACCTAGCGGGAGCCACAGATACGCAGTATTTT.

The chain combines TRBV11-1 with TRBJ2-3; 7 bases fit TRBD2. Germline CDR1 is SGHAT and CDR2 is FQDESV (reference sequence). The CDR3 runs 17 residues. V shed 5 bases, J shed 5 bases, and the junction held 16 bases outside the gene matches. The CDR3 region is CASSRVGRGGFGDTQYF. The CDR3 DNA follows: TGTGCCAGCAGCCGGGTCGGGCGGGGAGGGTTCGGAGATACGCAGTATTTT.

CDR3 sequence: CASLIRQLTEAFF. CDR3 sequence (DNA): TGTGCCAGCCTAATAAGACAGCTCACTGAAGCTTTCTTT. The chain couples TRBV12-3 or TRBV12-4 to TRBJ1-1, with a weak D call TRBD1 (5 bases). This CDR3 is 13 amino acids long. Trimming took off 8 bases at V and 4 bases at J, with 14 bases between the two ends.

The gene calls are TRBV29-1 and TRBJ1-1; D perhaps matches TRBD1 (5 bases). The CDR3 totals 13 residues. Germline V gene data show CDR1 as SQVTM and CDR2 as ANQGSEA. The V end was cut by 7 bases, the J end by 2 bases, with 14 bases between. CDR3 protein: CSAAGRPNTEAFF. The CDR3 nucleotides read TGCAGCGCGGCGGGACGGCCTAACACTGAAGCTTTCTTT.

This clonotype was picked up many times. The V gene is TRBV29-1, the J gene TRBJ1-6, with a weak D call TRBD1 (5 bases). From germline, CDR1 is SQVTM and CDR2 ANQGSEA. The V gene lost 8 bases and the J gene lost 3 bases, with 17 bases spanning the gap. The CDR3 runs to 15 residues. CDR3 residues: CSTHRRQGYNSPLHF. CDR3 sequence (DNA): TGCAGCACCCATCGGAGGCAGGGCTATAATTCACCCCTCCACTTT.

The chain employs TRBV6-5 and TRBJ2-5, with TRBD2 identical over 7 bases. The germline gives CDR1 MNHEY, CDR2 SVGAGI. Trimming at V came to 3 bases and at J to 5 bases, leaving 12 bases not matched to a gene. The CDR3 sequence is 16 residues long. CDR3 residues: CASSYRQRGARETQYF. CDR3 DNA sequence: TGTGCCAGCAGTTATCGCCAGCGGGGTGCCCGGGAGACCCAGTACTTC.

The chain uses TRBV5-1 and TRBJ2-1; TRBD2 agrees at 10 bases. CDR3 size: 16 residues. The V gene's germline CDR1 is SGHRS and CDR2 YFSETQ. Unmatched junction bases numbered 5, after V lost 0 bases and J lost 5 bases. CDR3 in amino acids: CASSLGHSGGHNEQFF. The CDR3 DNA reads as TGCGCCAGCAGCTTGGGCCATAGCGGGGGGCACAATGAGCAGTTCTTC.

This clonotype was recorded many times. J is TRBJ2-3 and V is TRBV6-1; weak D call: TRBD1 (6 bases). The CDR3 length is 16 residues. CDR1 is MNHNS and CDR2 is SASEGT in the germline V gene. V lost 6 bases, J lost 5 bases, and 21 bases lay in between. CDR3 sequence (DNA): TGTGCCAGCAGCCCCCTGCAACGACAAGGGGGAGATACGCAGTATTTT. Protein: CASSPLQRQGGDTQYF.

This clonotype occurred a few times. This sequence joins TRBV20-1 and TRBJ2-7; no clear D gene. Germline CDR1 reads DFQATT; CDR2 reads SNEGSKA (reference sequence). The CDR3 consists of 15 residues. Trimming removed 3 bases at V and 5 bases at J, with 20 bases between. CDR3 amino acids: CSARTGLPAKNEQYF. For the CDR3, the DNA is TGCAGTGCTAGGACCGGTCTCCCAGCGAAGAACGAGCAGTACTTC.

Here the CDR3 reads CASSELNSPLHF. CDR3 sequence (DNA): TGCGCCAGCAGTGAACTAAATTCACCCCTCCACTTT. The chain carries TRBV10-2 and TRBJ1-6; D gene unclear. Germline-derived CDR1 and CDR2 are WSHSY and SAAADI. Trimming shortened V by 3 bases and J by 7 bases, and 4 bases separated the two germline ends. The CDR3 sequence is 12 residues long.

Written as DNA, the CDR3 is TGTGCCAGCAGCTCCCCCGGGAACGGGGCCAACGTCCTGACTTTC. It specifies CASSSPGNGANVLTF. V usage is TRBV27 and J usage is TRBJ2-6; TRBD2 is a possible D gene (5 bases). CDR3 length: 15 residues. In germline, CDR1 is MNHEY, CDR2 SMNVEV (reference sequence). Trimming stripped 6 bases from V and 4 bases from J, with 13 bases between.

This clonotype was seen only a few times. This chain joins TRBV20-1 and TRBJ2-7, with 10 nucleotides matching TRBD1. Germline CDR1 and CDR2: DFQATT and SNEGSKA (reference sequence). V shed 5 bases, J shed 3 bases, and the junction held 13 bases outside the gene matches. The CDR3 contains 16 residues. The CDR3 DNA follows: TGCAGTGCTCAGGACAGGGGGAGTGGGGGCTACTACGAGCAGTACTTC. Translated: CSAQDRGSGGYYEQYF.

The chain joins TRBV12-3 or TRBV12-4 to TRBJ1-5, with D unresolved. Trimming cost V 3 bases and J 6 bases, with 9 bases left between them. The CDR3 runs 13 residues. The CDR3 nucleotides read TGTGCCAGCAGTTTCGAGTGGGTTCAGCCCCAGCATTTT. Translated: CASSFEWVQPQHF.

The V gene is TRBV9, the J gene TRBJ2-3, with TRBD2 identical over 11 bases. CDR1 is SGDLS and CDR2 is YYNGEE in the germline V gene. V was pared by 0 bases and J by 1 base, with 10 bases of the junction left unmatched. This CDR3 spans 19 amino acids. CDR3: CASSVGLAGGIYGTDTQYF. In DNA form, the CDR3 reads TGTGCCAGCAGCGTAGGGCTAGCGGGAGGCATATACGGCACAGATACGCAGTATTTT.

This clonotype was seen more than once but under ten times. The chain has TRBV12-3 or TRBV12-4 and TRBJ2-1, with 15 nucleotides matching TRBD2. This CDR3 region has 17 residues. Trimming took 5 bases from V and 7 from J; bases not matched to a gene: 9. CDR3 DNA sequence: TGTGCCAGCAGTCTCCGGACTAGCGGGAGGGCCAAGAATGAGCAGTTCTTC. It translates to CASSLRTSGRAKNEQFF.

In nucleotides, the CDR3 is TGTGCCAGCAGCTTCCGGATAATAGCGGGAGAGGGAGAGACCCAGTACTTC. This encodes CASSFRIIAGEGETQYF. The chain uses TRBV7-2 and TRBJ2-5, with 9 positions matching TRBD2. The CDR3 has 17 residues. Trimming took 3 bases from V and 4 from J; bases not matched to a gene: 12. The germline CDR1 and CDR2 sequences are SGHTA and FQGNSA.